The 27 T cell receptor beta chains below all came from one sample that was sequenced in a study of blood T cell repertoires in COVID-19. Sequencing used immunoSEQ multiplex PCR; TCRdb keeps in-frame clones, though not all of them. Among about 500,000 clones listed, roughly 89% were seen once. Sequenced input: peripheral blood. The origin of the receptors is a man between 18 and 35 years old with COVID-19, enrolled during active disease.

The CDR3 is CASSLAPGQGAGEQYF. The DNA for the CDR3 is TGCGCCAGCAGCTTGGCCCCGGGACAGGGGGCAGGGGAGCAGTACTTC. The gene calls are TRBV5-1 and TRBJ2-7, with 12 bases lining up with TRBD1. After removal of 0 bases from V and 7 bases from J, the junction contained 8 bases not matched to a gene. Germline lookup yields CDR1 SGHRS and CDR2 YFSETQ. This CDR3 is built from 16 residues.

This chain links TRBV2 with TRBJ2-4; TRBD2 might be the D (5 bases). The CDR3 has 16 residues. In germline, CDR1 is SNHLY, CDR2 FYNNEI. V lost 6 bases, J lost 0 bases, and 15 bases lay in between. As DNA, the CDR3 is TGTGCCAGCAGACCGGGGAATGAGGTAGCCAAAAACATTCAGTACTTC. This encodes CASRPGNEVAKNIQYF.

This clone was detected once. This rearrangement joins TRBV27 to TRBJ2-3; weak D call: TRBD1 (5 bases). From germline, CDR1 is MNHEY and CDR2 SMNVEV (reference sequence). The CDR3 contains 16 residues. V was cut by 8 bases and J by 3 bases, with 21 bases left in between. DNA for the CDR3: TGTGCCAGCGGACCGAGAGGCAGGGATACGACAGATACGCAGTATTTT. Protein: CASGPRGRDTTDTQYF.

The V and J genes are TRBV6-5 and TRBJ1-6; TRBD1 might be the D (5 bases). Trimming stripped 0 bases from V and 10 bases from J, with 13 bases between. Per the germline V gene, CDR1 is MNHEY and CDR2 is SVGAGI. The CDR3 runs to 15 residues. CDR3 nucleotides: TGTGCCAGCAGTTACTCCCGGGCAGGGTGGTCACCCCTCCACTTT. It translates to CASSYSRAGWSPLHF.

This chain links TRBV5-1 with TRBJ2-5, with TRBD1 identical over 9 bases. The CDR3 has 16 amino acids. The V and J ends lost 4 bases and 5 bases, in that order; junction bases with no gene match: 12. Germline V gene lookup returns CDR1 SGHRS and CDR2 YFSETQ. The CDR3 reads CASSLGQGNWQETQYF. The CDR3 nucleotides read TGCGCCAGCAGCCTGGGACAGGGAAACTGGCAGGAGACCCAGTACTTC. Full variable domain (remainder filled in from reference TRBV5-1 and TRBJ2-5): KAGVTQTPRYLIKTRGQQVTLSCSPISGHRSVSWYQQTPGQGLQFLFEYFSETQRNKGNFPGRFSGRQFSNSRSEMNVSTLELGDSALYLCASSLGQGNWQETQYFGPGTRLLVL.

The gene calls are TRBV7-9 and TRBJ2-3, with 9 bases that match TRBD2. V was clipped by 5 bases and J by 4 bases; unmatched bases: 19. This CDR3 contains 19 residues. The germline V gene has CDR1 SEHNR and CDR2 FQNEAQ (reference sequence). In DNA, the CDR3 is TGTGCCAGCAGCAAGATTACGGGACGTTGGGGACTAGCCCCAGATACGCAGTATTTT. Translated, it gives CASSKITGRWGLAPDTQYF.

Regarding this clone: At one boundary the junction diverges from the germline segment, which might be a read error. The chain joins TRBV5-1 to TRBJ2-7; 9 nucleotides line up with TRBD1. The CDR3 length is 15 residues. CDR1 is SGHRS and CDR2 is YFSETQ in the germline V gene. CDR3 coding DNA: TGCGCCAGCAGCTCCCCGGGACAGGGCTTCTACGGGCAGTACTTC. It yields the protein CASSSPGQGFYGQYF.

This chain connects TRBV5-4 to TRBJ1-2; 8 bases line up with TRBD1. Trimming took 9 bases from V and 7 from J; bases not matched to a gene: 14. From germline, CDR1 is SGHNT and CDR2 YYREEE (reference sequence). The CDR3 is 14 residues long. In DNA form, the CDR3 reads TGTGCCACCTCTCCCCGGGCAGGGGGCATTGGCTACACCTTC. Amino acid sequence: CATSPRAGGIGYTF.

V usage is TRBV5-1 and J usage is TRBJ2-2; TRBD1 might be the D (6 bases). The germline V and J ends were trimmed by 0 bases and 6 bases, with 15 bases remaining between them. This CDR3 is 16 amino acids long. Germline V gene sequence: CDR1 SGHRS, CDR2 YFSETQ. DNA for the CDR3: TGCGCCAGCAGCTTGGCCCCAGGGGTCAGTGCCGGGGAGCTGTTTTTT. This encodes CASSLAPGVSAGELFF.

As concerns this clone: It may be a read error: a sequence one base away is much more abundant. The CDR3 loop reads CASSRRDTQYF. The DNA for the CDR3 is TGTGCCAGCAGCCGGAGGGATACGCAGTATTTT. V gene TRBV21-1 combines with J gene TRBJ2-3; the DNA was not compared with TRBD2, the D call given in the table. TRBV21-1 is marked as a pseudogene. This CDR3 comprises 11 residues.

The chain links TRBV6-5 to TRBJ1-6; D is possibly TRBD1 (6 bases). Germline CDR1 reads MNHEY; CDR2 reads SVGAGI. Trimming cost V 0 bases and J 6 bases, with 9 bases left between them. The CDR3 contains 15 residues. The CDR3 sequence is CASSYSPGANSPLHF. The CDR3 coding sequence is TGTGCCAGCAGTTACTCCCCAGGGGCTAATTCACCCCTCCACTTT.

The chain links TRBV30 to TRBJ2-7; TRBD2 aligns across 8 bases. Germline V gene data show CDR1 as GTSNPN and CDR2 as SVGIG (reference sequence). Germline trimming cut 3 bases from V and 3 bases from J; bases unmatched to any gene: 4. CDR3 length: 13 residues. This CDR3 is CAWRRAGGYEQYF. In nucleotides, the CDR3 is TGTGCCTGGAGACGGGCGGGGGGCTACGAGCAGTACTTC.

The chain is built from TRBV27 and TRBJ1-1; TRBD1 agrees at 8 bases. Per the germline V gene, CDR1 is MNHEY and CDR2 is SMNVEV (reference sequence). Trimming removed 2 bases from V and 1 base from J; junction bases left unmatched: 9. This CDR3 is built from 17 residues. The CDR3 nucleotides read TGTGCCAGCAGTTTAAGTCGGCTGACAGGGGAGAACACTGAAGCTTTCTTT. It yields the protein CASSLSRLTGENTEAFF.

This clone was observed once. This sequence joins TRBV23-1 and TRBJ2-3; 11 bases map to TRBD2. TRBV23-1 is marked as an open reading frame, function uncertain. This CDR3 is 17 amino acids long. Trimming cost V 4 bases and J 4 bases; bases outside gene matches: 10. CDR3 sequence (DNA): TGCGCCAGCAGTCGCGGTAGCGGGAGGGCCACGTCAGATACGCAGTATTTT. This codes for CASSRGSGRATSDTQYF.

J is TRBJ2-1 and V is TRBV24-1, with a tentative D call TRBD2 (6 bases). Looked up from germline, CDR1 is KGHDR and CDR2 is SFDVKD. V was clipped by 1 base and J by 12 bases, with 12 bases between them. The length of the CDR3 is 13 residues. Here the CDR3 DNA reads TGTGCCACCAGTGATTTTGGGGGGAGTGGGCAGTTCTTC. This translates into CATSDFGGSGQFF.

This chain uses TRBV6-5 with TRBJ2-7, with D unclear. Trimming stripped 7 bases from V and 6 bases from J, with 10 bases between. Per germline, CDR1 MNHEY and CDR2 SVGAGI. This CDR3 is 11 amino acids long. The CDR3 protein is CASTNSLEQYF. The CDR3 bases are TGTGCCAGCACTAACTCCCTCGAGCAGTACTTC.

The rearrangement joins TRBV19 to TRBJ1-1; D is unclear. V shed 4 bases and J shed 2 bases, with 20 bases lying between them. Germline loops: CDR1 LNHDA, CDR2 SQIVND (reference sequence). The CDR3 sequence is 17 residues long. The CDR3 DNA sequence: TGTGCCAGTAGTACCAAATCCAGCGGAGGCAGAAACACTGAAGCTTTCTTT. The encoded protein is CASSTKSSGGRNTEAFF.

V and J are TRBV18 and TRBJ2-7, with D uncertain. Looked up from germline, CDR1 is KGHSH and CDR2 is LQKENI. CDR3 length: 16 residues. Trimming pared 1 base from V and 0 bases from J, leaving 13 bases between. The CDR3 reads CASSPLPGGSSYEQYF. In DNA, the CDR3 is TGTGCCAGCTCACCACTCCCCGGCGGCAGCTCCTACGAGCAGTACTTC.

This clone was recorded a few times. The chain combines TRBV1 with TRBJ1-5. TRBV1 is deemed a pseudogene. The CDR3 is 16 residues long. The CDR3 DNA follows: TGCACCAGCAGCCAAGTTGACGGGTACGGCAATCAGCCCCAGCATTTT. This translates into CTSSQVDGYGNQPQHF.

The chain combines TRBV6-5 with TRBJ2-3; D is ambiguous. With 0 bases removed from V and 7 bases from J, the gap between germline ends came to 8 bases. This CDR3 is built from 13 residues. Germline V CDR1 and CDR2: MNHEY, SVGAGI. The CDR3 nucleotides read TGTGCCAGCAGTTACTCGAGTTTAAATACGCAGTATTTT. It encodes CASSYSSLNTQYF.

This clone was seen a few times. This chain links TRBV6-5 with TRBJ1-2, with TRBD1 as a possible D gene (6 bases). Trimming removed 6 bases at V and 3 bases at J, with 17 bases between. The CDR3 length is 15 residues. The germline CDR1 and CDR2 sequences are MNHEY and SVGAGI. The CDR3 loop reads CASRLHVRGDYGYTF. CDR3 sequence (DNA): TGTGCCAGCAGACTTCACGTCAGGGGCGACTATGGCTACACCTTC.

The chain has TRBV19 and TRBJ2-4; D remains ambiguous. The CDR3 sequence is 14 residues long. Trimming took off 5 bases at V and 6 bases at J, with 14 bases between the two ends. Per germline, CDR1 LNHDA and CDR2 SQIVND (reference sequence). CDR3 sequence reads: CASSYARPGNIQYF. The DNA of the CDR3 is TGTGCCAGTAGTTACGCTAGACCTGGAAACATTCAGTACTTC.

V gene TRBV6-4 combines with J gene TRBJ1-1; TRBD1 is a possible D gene (5 bases). CDR3 length: 15 amino acids. V gave up 0 bases and J gave up 2 bases, with 10 bases separating them. Germline assignment: CDR1 MRHNA and CDR2 SNTAGT. In nucleotides, the CDR3 is TGTGCCAGCAGTGACTCGAGGGGAGGAAACACTGAAGCTTTCTTT. Amino acid sequence: CASSDSRGGNTEAFF.

J is TRBJ1-1 and V is TRBV6-1; D might be TRBD1 (5 bases). The germline V gene encodes CDR1 MNHNS and CDR2 SASEGT. CDR3 length: 13 residues. V was cut by 0 bases and J by 5 bases, with 7 bases left in between. This CDR3 reads CASSEARGTEAFF. DNA for the CDR3: TGTGCCAGCAGTGAAGCGCGGGGGACTGAAGCTTTCTTT.

The chain has TRBV6-7 and TRBJ2-3; the match to TRBD1 covers 8 bases. TRBV6-7 is treated as an ORF (open reading frame) with a function not yet certain. With V trimmed by 5 bases and J by 2 bases, 15 bases remained unmatched. The CDR3 is 18 residues long. CDR3 bases: TGTGCCAGCAGTCCCAGCCCCTTGACAGGGGCGGACACAGATACGCAGTATTTT. Translation gives CASSPSPLTGADTDTQYF.

This clone came up once. This chain joins TRBV25-1 and TRBJ2-5; 8 nucleotides match TRBD1. V shed 6 bases, J shed 4 bases, and the junction held 7 bases outside the gene matches. Germline values: CDR1 MGHDK, CDR2 SYGVNS. The CDR3 has 14 amino acids. CDR3 DNA: TGTGCCAGCAGCCAGGGGGCTGCGGGAGAGACCCAGTACTTC. The encoded protein is CASSQGAAGETQYF.

V and J are TRBV5-8 and TRBJ2-7; TRBD1 matches 9 bases. V gave up 5 bases and J gave up 5 bases; unmatched junction bases: 8. CDR3 length: 14 residues. CDR1 SGHTS and CDR2 YDEGEE come from the germline V gene. CDR3 protein: CASRRSGQGNEQYF. The CDR3 coding sequence is TGTGCCAGCAGACGATCGGGACAGGGTAACGAGCAGTACTTC.